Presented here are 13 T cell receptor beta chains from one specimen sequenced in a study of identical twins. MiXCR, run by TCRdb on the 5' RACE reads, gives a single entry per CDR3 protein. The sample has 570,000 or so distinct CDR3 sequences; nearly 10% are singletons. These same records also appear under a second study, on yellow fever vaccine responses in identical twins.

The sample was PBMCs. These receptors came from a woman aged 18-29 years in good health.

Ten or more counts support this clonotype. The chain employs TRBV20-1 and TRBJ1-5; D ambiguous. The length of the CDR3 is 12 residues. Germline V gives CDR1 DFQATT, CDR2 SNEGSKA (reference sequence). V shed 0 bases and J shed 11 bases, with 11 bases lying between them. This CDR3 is CSARDRGVAQHF. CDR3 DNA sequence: TGCAGTGCTAGAGACCGCGGGGTAGCCCAGCATTTT.

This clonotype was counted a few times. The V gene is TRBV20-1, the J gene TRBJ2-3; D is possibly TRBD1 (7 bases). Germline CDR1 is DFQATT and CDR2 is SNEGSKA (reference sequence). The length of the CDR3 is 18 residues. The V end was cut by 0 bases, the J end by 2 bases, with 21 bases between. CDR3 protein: CSARDGQGAGQPTDTQYF. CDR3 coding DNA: TGCAGTGCTAGAGATGGGCAGGGTGCGGGACAGCCCACAGATACGCAGTATTTT.

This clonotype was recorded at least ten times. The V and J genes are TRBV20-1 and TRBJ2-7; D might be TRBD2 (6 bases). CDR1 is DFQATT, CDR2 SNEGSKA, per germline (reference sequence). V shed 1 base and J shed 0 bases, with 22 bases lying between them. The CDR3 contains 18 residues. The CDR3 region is CSARGFGRGGLVSYEQYF. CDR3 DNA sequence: TGCAGTGCTAGAGGTTTTGGGCGGGGTGGTTTGGTCTCCTACGAGCAGTACTTC.

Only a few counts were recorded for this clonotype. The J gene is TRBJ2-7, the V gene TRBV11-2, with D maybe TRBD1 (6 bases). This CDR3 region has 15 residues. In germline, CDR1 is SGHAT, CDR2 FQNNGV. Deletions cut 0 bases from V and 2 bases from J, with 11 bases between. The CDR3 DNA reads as TGTGCCAGCAGCTTAGAAGGGGGTGGTCCCTACGAGCAGTACTTC. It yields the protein CASSLEGGGPYEQYF.

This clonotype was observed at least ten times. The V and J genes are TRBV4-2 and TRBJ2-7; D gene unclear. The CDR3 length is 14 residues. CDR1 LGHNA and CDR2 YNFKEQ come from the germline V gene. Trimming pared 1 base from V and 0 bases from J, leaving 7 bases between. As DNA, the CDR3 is TGTGCCAGCAGCCAAGTCTTGAGCTCCTACGAGCAGTACTTC. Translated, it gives CASSQVLSSYEQYF.

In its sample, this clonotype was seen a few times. The CDR3 spells CASSSTGAENEKLFF. The CDR3 nucleotides read TGTGCCAGCAGCTCAACAGGGGCCGAAAATGAAAAACTGTTTTTT. The rearrangement joins TRBV7-9 to TRBJ1-4; 7 bases are shared with TRBD1. Losses at the gene ends were 4 bases for V and 5 bases for J; bases not matched to a gene: 7. This CDR3 is 15 amino acids long. The germline gives CDR1 SEHNR, CDR2 FQNEAQ (reference sequence).

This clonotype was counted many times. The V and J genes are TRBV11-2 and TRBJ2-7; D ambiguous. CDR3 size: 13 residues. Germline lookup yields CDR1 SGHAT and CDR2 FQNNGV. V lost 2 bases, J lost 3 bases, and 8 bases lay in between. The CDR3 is CASSLHTSYEQYF. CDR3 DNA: TGTGCCAGCAGCTTACACACAAGCTACGAGCAGTACTTC.

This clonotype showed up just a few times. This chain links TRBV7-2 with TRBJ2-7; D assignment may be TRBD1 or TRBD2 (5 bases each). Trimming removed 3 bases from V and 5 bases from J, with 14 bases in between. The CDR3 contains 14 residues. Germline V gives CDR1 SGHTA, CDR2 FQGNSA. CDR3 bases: TGTGCCAGCAGCTTCGGTGGGACGGAGGACGAGCAGTACTTC. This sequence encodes CASSFGGTEDEQYF.

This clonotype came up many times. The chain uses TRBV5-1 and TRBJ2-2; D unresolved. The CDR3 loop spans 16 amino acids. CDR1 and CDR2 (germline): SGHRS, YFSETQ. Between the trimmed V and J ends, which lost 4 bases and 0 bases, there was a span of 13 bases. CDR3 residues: CASSISWASNTGELFF. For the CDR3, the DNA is TGCGCCAGCAGCATAAGCTGGGCCTCGAACACCGGGGAGCTGTTTTTT.

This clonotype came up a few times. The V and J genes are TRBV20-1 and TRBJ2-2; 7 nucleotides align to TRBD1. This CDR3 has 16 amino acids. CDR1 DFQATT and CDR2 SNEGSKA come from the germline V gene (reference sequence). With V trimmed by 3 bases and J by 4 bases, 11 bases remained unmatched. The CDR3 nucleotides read TGCAGTGCTAGCAAGGAGACAGGGTGGGCCACCGGGGAGCTGTTTTTT. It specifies CSASKETGWATGELFF.

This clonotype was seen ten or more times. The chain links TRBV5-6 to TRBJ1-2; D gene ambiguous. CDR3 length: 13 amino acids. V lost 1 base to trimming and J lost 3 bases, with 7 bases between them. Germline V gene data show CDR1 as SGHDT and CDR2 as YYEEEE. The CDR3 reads CASSLRGYYGYTF. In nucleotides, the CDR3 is TGTGCCAGCAGCTTGCGGGGTTACTATGGCTACACCTTC.

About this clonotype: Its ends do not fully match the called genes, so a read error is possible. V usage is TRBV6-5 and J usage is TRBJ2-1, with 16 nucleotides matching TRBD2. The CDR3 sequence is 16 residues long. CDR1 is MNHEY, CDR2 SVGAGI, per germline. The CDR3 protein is CASSLAGLAGGGERFF. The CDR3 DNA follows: TGTGCCAGCAGTTTGGCGGGACTAGCGGGAGGGGGGGAGCGGTTCTTC.

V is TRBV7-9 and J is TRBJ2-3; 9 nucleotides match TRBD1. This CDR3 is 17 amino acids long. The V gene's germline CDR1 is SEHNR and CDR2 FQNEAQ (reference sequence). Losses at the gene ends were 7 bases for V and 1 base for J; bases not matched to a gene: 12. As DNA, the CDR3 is TGTGCCAGCACCCCTTACGGGACAGGGATTCGCACAGATACGCAGTATTTT. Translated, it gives CASTPYGTGIRTDTQYF.